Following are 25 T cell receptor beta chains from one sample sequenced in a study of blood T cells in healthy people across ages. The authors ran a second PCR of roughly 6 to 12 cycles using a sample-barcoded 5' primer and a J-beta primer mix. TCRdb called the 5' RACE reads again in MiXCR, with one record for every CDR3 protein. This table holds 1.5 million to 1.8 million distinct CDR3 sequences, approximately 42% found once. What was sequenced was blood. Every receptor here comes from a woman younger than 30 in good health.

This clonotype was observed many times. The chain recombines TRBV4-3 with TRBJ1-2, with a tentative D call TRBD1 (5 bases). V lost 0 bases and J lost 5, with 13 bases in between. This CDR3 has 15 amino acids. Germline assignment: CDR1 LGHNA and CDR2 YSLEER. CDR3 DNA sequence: TGCGCCAGCAGCCAAGATCAACAGGTTGCGTATGGCTACACCTTC. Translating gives CASSQDQQVAYGYTF.

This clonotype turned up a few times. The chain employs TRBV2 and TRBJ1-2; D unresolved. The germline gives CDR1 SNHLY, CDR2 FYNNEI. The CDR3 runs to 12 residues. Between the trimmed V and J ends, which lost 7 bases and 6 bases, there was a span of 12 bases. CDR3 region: CASTLSGHGYTF. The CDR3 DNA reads TGTGCCAGCACACTTAGCGGCCATGGCTACACCTTC.

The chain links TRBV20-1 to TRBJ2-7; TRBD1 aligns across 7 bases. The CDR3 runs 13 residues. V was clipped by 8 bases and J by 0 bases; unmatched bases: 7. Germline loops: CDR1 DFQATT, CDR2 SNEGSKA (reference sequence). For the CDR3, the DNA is TGCAGTACCCGACAGGGTAGCTCCTACGAGCAGTACTTC. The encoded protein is CSTRQGSSYEQYF.

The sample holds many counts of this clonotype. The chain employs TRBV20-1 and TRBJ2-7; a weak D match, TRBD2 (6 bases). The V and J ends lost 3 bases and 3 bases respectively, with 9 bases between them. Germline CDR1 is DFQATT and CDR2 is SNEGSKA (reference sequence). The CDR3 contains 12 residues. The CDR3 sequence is CSASIADYEQYF. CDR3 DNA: TGCAGTGCTAGCATAGCGGACTACGAGCAGTACTTC.

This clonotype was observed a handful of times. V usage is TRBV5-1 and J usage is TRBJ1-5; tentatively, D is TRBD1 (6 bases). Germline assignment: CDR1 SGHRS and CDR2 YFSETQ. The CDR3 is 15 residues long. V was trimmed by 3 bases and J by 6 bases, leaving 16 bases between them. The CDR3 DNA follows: TGCGCCAGCAGCTACCGCCCGGGGGCGGGTCAGCCCCAGCATTTT. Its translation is CASSYRPGAGQPQHF.

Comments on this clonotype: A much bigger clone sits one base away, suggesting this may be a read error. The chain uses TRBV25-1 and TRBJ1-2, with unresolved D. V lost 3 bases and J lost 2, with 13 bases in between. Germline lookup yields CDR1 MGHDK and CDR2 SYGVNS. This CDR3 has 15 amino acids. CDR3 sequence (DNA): TGTGCCAGCAGTGATCCGCATGGGAGGAACTATGGCTACACCTTC. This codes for CASSDPHGRNYGYTF.

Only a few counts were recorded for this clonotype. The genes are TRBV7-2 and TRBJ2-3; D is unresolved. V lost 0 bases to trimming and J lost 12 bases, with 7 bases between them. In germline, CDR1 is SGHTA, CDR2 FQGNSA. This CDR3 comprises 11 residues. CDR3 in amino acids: CASSLALPQYF. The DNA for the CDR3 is TGTGCCAGCAGCTTAGCCCTTCCACAGTATTTT.

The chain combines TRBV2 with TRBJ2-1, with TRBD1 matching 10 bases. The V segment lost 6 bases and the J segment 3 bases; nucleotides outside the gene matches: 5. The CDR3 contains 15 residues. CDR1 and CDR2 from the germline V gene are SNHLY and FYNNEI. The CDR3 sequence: CASRGGQGNYNEQFF. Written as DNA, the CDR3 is TGTGCCAGCAGAGGGGGACAGGGGAACTACAATGAGCAGTTCTTC.

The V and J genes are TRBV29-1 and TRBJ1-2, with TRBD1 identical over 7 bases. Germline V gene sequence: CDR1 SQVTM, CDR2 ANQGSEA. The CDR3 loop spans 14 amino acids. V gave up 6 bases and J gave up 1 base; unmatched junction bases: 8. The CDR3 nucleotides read TGCAGCGTGCGTACCGGGACAGTTAACTATGGCTACACCTTC. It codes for CSVRTGTVNYGYTF.

CDR3 coding DNA: TGTGCCAGCAGTTTACTCAGGGTCGCCTACAATGAGCAGTACTTC. It codes for CASSLLRVAYNEQYF. The rearrangement joins TRBV12-3 or TRBV12-4 to TRBJ2-5; D perhaps matches TRBD1 (5 bases). The CDR3 totals 15 residues. The ends were cut back, 2 bases at V and 11 bases at J, with 21 bases in the middle.

This CDR3 reads CASSLVVGLAVLNEQFF. The CDR3, as DNA: TGTGCCAGCAGTTTAGTTGTCGGACTAGCGGTATTAAATGAGCAGTTCTTC. This sequence joins TRBV12-3 or TRBV12-4 and TRBJ2-1; TRBD2 matches 10 bases. V trimming: 1 base; J trimming: 7 bases; junction bases outside the gene matches: 10. The CDR3 length is 17 residues.

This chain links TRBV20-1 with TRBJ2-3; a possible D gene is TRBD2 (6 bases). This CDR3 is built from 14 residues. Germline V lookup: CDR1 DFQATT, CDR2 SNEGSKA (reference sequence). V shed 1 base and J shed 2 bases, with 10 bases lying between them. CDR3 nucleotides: TGCAGTGCTAGAGGGGGAGGCCCCACAGATACGCAGTATTTT. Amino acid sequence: CSARGGGPTDTQYF.

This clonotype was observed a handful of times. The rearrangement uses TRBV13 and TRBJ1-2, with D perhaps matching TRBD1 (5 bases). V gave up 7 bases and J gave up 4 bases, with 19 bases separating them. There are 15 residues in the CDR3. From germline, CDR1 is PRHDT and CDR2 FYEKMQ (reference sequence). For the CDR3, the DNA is TGTGCCAGCAAGGAGGCCCCGACAGTGATCTATGGCTACACCTTC. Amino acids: CASKEAPTVIYGYTF.

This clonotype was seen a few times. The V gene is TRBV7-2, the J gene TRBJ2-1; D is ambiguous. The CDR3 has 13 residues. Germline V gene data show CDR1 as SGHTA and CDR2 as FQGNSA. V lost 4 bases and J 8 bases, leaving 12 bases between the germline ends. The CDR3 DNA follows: TGTGCCAGCAGCTCATTCGTAACGTATGAGCAGTTCTTC. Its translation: CASSSFVTYEQFF. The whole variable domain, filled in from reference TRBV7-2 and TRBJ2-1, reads GAGVSQSPSNKVTEKGKDVELRCDPISGHTALYWYRQSLGQGLEFLIYFQGNSAPDKSGLPSDRFSAERTGGSVSTLTIQRTQQEDSAVYLCASSSFVTYEQFFGPGTRLTVL.

The CDR3 nucleotides read TGTGCCAGCGGGCGAGATGCGGGAGCCTCCTACAATGAGCAGTACTTC. It translates to CASGRDAGASYNEQYF. The chain carries TRBV6-5 and TRBJ2-1, with TRBD2 identical over 7 bases. The DNA end lines up better with TRBJ2-7; the J call may be wrong. The CDR3 spans 16 residues. CDR1 is MNHEY and CDR2 is SVGAGI in the germline V gene.

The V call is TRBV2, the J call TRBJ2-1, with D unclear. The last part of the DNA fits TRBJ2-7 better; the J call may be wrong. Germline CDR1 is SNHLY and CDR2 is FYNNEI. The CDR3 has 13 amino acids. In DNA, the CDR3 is TGTGCCAGCAGTGAAGCTAGGTACAATGAGCAGTACTTC. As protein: CASSEARYNEQYF.

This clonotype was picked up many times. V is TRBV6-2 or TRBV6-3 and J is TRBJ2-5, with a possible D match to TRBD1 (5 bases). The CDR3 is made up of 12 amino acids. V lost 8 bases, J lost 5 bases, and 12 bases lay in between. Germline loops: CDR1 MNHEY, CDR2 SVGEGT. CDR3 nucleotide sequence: TGTGCCAGCCTAGGGGTCTTGGAGACCCAGTACTTC. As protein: CASLGVLETQYF.

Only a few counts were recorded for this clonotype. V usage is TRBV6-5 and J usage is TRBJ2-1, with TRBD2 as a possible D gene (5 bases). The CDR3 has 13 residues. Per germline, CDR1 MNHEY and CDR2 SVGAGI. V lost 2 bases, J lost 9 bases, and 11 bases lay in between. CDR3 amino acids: CASSYNPGGEQFF. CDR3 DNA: TGTGCCAGCAGTTACAATCCCGGAGGTGAGCAGTTCTTC.

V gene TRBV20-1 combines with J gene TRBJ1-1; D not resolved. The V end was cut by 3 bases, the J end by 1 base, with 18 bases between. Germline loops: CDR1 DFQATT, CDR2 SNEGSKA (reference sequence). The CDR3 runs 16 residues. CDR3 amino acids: CSASESIGRPNTEAFF. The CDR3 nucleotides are TGCAGTGCTAGTGAGAGTATAGGCAGGCCGAACACTGAAGCTTTCTTT.

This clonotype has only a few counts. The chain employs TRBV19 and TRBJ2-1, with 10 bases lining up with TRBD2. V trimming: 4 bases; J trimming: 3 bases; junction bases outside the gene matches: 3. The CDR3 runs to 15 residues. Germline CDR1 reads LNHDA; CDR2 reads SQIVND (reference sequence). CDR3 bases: TGTGCCAGTAGTAGGGCTAGCGGGGGCTACAATGAGCAGTTCTTC. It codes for CASSRASGGYNEQFF.

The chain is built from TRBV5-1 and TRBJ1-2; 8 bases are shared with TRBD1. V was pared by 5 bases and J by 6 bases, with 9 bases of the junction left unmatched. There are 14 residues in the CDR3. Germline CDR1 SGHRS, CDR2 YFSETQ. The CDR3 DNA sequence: TGCGCCAGCAGTCTTGGACAGGGATTCGATGGCTACACCTTC. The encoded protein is CASSLGQGFDGYTF.

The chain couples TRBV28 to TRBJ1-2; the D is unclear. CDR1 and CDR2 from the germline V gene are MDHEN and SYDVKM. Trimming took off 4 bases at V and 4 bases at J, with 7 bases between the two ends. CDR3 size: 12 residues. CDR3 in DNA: TGTGCCAGCAGTTCCACGATCTATGGCTACACCTTC. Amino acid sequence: CASSSTIYGYTF.

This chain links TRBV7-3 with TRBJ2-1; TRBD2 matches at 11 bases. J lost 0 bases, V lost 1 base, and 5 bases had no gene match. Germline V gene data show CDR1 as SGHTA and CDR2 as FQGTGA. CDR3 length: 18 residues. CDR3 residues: CASSLISGRVSSYNEQFF. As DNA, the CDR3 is TGTGCCAGCAGCTTAATTAGCGGGAGGGTTAGCTCCTACAATGAGCAGTTCTTC.

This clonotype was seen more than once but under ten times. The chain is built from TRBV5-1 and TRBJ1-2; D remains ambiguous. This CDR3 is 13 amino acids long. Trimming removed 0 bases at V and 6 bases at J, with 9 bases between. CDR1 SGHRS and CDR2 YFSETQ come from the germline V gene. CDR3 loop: CASSLGAADGYTF. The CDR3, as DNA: TGCGCCAGCAGCTTGGGGGCAGCAGATGGCTACACCTTC.

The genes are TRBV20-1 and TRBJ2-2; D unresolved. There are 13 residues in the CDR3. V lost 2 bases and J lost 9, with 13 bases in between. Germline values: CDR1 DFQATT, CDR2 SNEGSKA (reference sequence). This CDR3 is CSARKAALRELFF. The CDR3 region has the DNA TGCAGTGCTAGAAAAGCTGCCTTAAGGGAGCTGTTTTTT.